This T cell receptor (beta chain) emerged from a study of T cell repertoires in cytomegalovirus infection. This clonotype was observed once. Its matching antigen is unknown. MiXCR, run by TCRdb on the reads, gives a single entry per CDR3 protein. The profile shows 200,000 to 300,000 distinct CDR3 sequences, roughly 13% of them singletons. Regarding the study as a whole: HLA-C-restricted TCR beta clonotypes specific for CMV led the ex vivo response. Public TCR beta family frequency separated CMV-and-HLA carriers, including in an independent cohort.

The germline V gene has CDR1 DFQATT and CDR2 SNEGSKA (reference sequence). The CDR3 sequence is 14 residues long. Trimming stripped 5 bases from V and 1 base from J, with 12 bases between. Sequenced: PBMCs. The clonotype comes from a human donor in good health (CMV status not recorded). Some clones in this sample may be carry-over from other donors' samples. The chain carries TRBV20-1 and TRBJ2-4, with D unclear. The DNA of the CDR3 is TGCAGTGCTCCAATCGCGAGGGCCAAAAACATTCAGTACTTC. Residues: CSAPIARAKNIQYF.